Each of the 3 T cell receptor beta chains below was sequenced from the same sample in a study of identical twins. TCRdb reanalysed the 5' RACE reads using MiXCR and keeps one entry per CDR3 protein. Here the sample spans approximately 240,000 distinct CDR3 sequences, over 11% being singletons. The sequenced material came from memory (CD45RO+) T cells sorted from blood. The receptors originated from a woman under 30 in good health.

Notes on this clonotype: A single base separates this from a much larger clone, so it may be a read error. The genes are TRBV19 and TRBJ1-2; 7 nucleotides align to TRBD1. In germline, CDR1 is LNHDA, CDR2 SQIVND (reference sequence). This CDR3 region has 18 residues. CDR3 sequence reads: CACSPSRAGGSLNYGYTF. The DNA for the CDR3 is TGTGCCTGTAGCCCCTCTAGGGCAGGGGGTTCCTTGAACTATGGCTACACCTTC.

This chain connects TRBV2 to TRBJ2-7; 9 bases align to TRBD2. V dropped 0 bases and J dropped 4; count of bases not matched to a gene: 4. Per the germline V gene, CDR1 is SNHLY and CDR2 is FYNNEI. This CDR3 is 15 amino acids long. The CDR3 sequence is CASSEAGTSRYEQYF. The CDR3 DNA reads as TGTGCCAGCAGTGAAGCAGGGACTAGCCGGTACGAGCAGTACTTC.

This clonotype was recorded many times. V gene TRBV25-1 combines with J gene TRBJ2-7; D unresolved. The V and J ends lost 10 bases and 3 bases respectively, with 22 bases between them. Looked up from germline, CDR1 is MGHDK and CDR2 is SYGVNS. This CDR3 has 15 residues. CDR3 sequence: CATHGGGSLGYEQYF. In DNA, the CDR3 is TGTGCCACCCATGGCGGCGGCTCCTTAGGCTACGAGCAGTACTTC.